Following are 13 T cell receptor beta chains from one sample sequenced in a study of spatial heterogeneity in lung cancer. TCRdb reprocessed the 5' RACE reads via MiXCR and lists one record per CDR3 protein. The sample includes about 13,000 distinct CDR3 sequences, 5.6% of them seen just once. No antigen has been assigned to these receptors. General study findings and limits: Counts of expanded intratumoral alpha and beta TCRs tracked tumor mutation counts.

The time point denotes: sample taken at primary tumor resection. Source: lung tumor tissue, taken at surgery. These TCRs come from a female donor with early-stage non-small cell lung cancer.

At least ten counts were recorded for this clonotype. This beta chain came through as a stray read in a library set up for alpha chains, and its size says little. The chain combines TRBV5-1 with TRBJ1-1; D not resolved. V was pared by 0 bases and J by 4 bases, with 13 bases between. The CDR3 loop spans 15 amino acids. Germline CDR1 SGHRS, CDR2 YFSETQ. The CDR3 bases are TGCGCCAGCAGCTTGGCGTTATCTACGAGCACTGAAGCTTTCTTT. Protein sequence: CASSLALSTSTEAFF.

In its sample, this clonotype ranks as medium-sized. This beta chain is an off-target read within a library intended for alpha chains, so its frequency means little. This sequence joins TRBV7-9 and TRBJ1-2, with D possibly TRBD1 on 6 matching bases. Germline CDR1 reads SEHNR; CDR2 reads FQNEAQ (reference sequence). V gave up 6 bases and J gave up 0 bases, with 17 bases separating them. This CDR3 is built from 16 residues. Here the CDR3 DNA reads TGTGCCAGCAGTTCAGCCATGGGACACCCTAACTATGGCTACACCTTC. It specifies CASSSAMGHPNYGYTF.

This clonotype is medium-sized by share. The size of this beta chain means little, since it is a stray read in a library made for alpha chains. V gene TRBV3-1 combines with J gene TRBJ2-1; D gene uncertain. V lost 3 bases and J 4 bases, leaving 10 bases between the germline ends. CDR3 length equals 14 residues. CDR1 is LGHDT, CDR2 YNNKEL, per germline (reference sequence). The CDR3 loop is CASSQSRVYNEQFF. The CDR3 DNA sequence: TGTGCCAGCAGCCAGAGTCGAGTATACAATGAGCAGTTCTTC.

This clonotype came up many times. This beta chain lies outside the target of a library built for alpha chains; its clone size means little. The V call is TRBV6-5, the J call TRBJ1-1, with D possibly being TRBD1 (6 bases). Germline V CDR1 and CDR2: MNHEY, SVGAGI. The V end was cut by 2 bases, the J end by 1 base, with 11 bases between. The CDR3 is made up of 15 amino acids. For the CDR3, the DNA is TGTGCCAGCAGTTACCGGGGGCAGGGGAACACTGAAGCTTTCTTT. Protein product: CASSYRGQGNTEAFF.

This clonotype was observed many times. The junction differs from germline at one of its ends, possibly a read error. A library made for alpha chains picked up this beta chain off target, so its size means little. CDR3 nucleotides: TGTGCCATCAGGCAGGAAGCGGGGGGGTACACAGATATGCAGTATTTT. It specifies CAIRQEAGGYTDMQYF. The rearrangement uses TRBV10-3 and TRBJ2-3; 10 bases line up with TRBD2. This CDR3 has 16 amino acids. Germline CDR1 and CDR2: ENHRY and SYGVKD.

This clonotype is medium-sized in the sample. In a library made to pick up alpha chains, this beta chain is a stray read with a size that means little. This chain links TRBV5-1 with TRBJ2-1; no clear D. Trimming pared 0 bases from V and 6 bases from J, leaving 13 bases between. Germline values: CDR1 SGHRS, CDR2 YFSETQ. The CDR3 has 15 residues. CDR3 loop: CASSLAQGWGNEQFF. CDR3 sequence (DNA): TGCGCCAGCAGCTTGGCGCAAGGATGGGGCAATGAGCAGTTCTTC.

This clonotype appeared many times. This beta chain is an off-target read within a library intended for alpha chains, so its frequency means little. The chain employs TRBV7-9 and TRBJ2-2; no clear D gene. V lost 5 bases to trimming and J lost 2 bases, with 6 bases between them. Germline V lookup: CDR1 SEHNR, CDR2 FQNEAQ (reference sequence). The CDR3 runs to 13 residues. For the CDR3, the DNA is TGTGCCAGCAGCCTAAGAAACACCGGGGAGCTGTTTTTT. It is translated as CASSLRNTGELFF.

This clonotype was detected ten times or more. With the library built for alpha chains, this beta chain is off target and its frequency is not meaningful. The V call is TRBV29-1, the J call TRBJ2-7, with 8 bases identical to TRBD1. J lost 7 bases, V lost 7 bases, and 9 bases had no gene match. This CDR3 region has 12 residues. The germline V gene encodes CDR1 SQVTM and CDR2 ANQGSEA. CDR3 sequence reads: CSGWDRSREQYF. CDR3 DNA sequence: TGCAGCGGATGGGACAGGAGTCGGGAGCAGTACTTC.

There are many counts of this clonotype. As an off-target read in a library built for alpha chains, this beta chain has a frequency of little significance. The genes are TRBV2 and TRBJ2-1, with TRBD2 matching 8 bases. The V segment lost 3 bases and the J segment 6 bases; nucleotides outside the gene matches: 10. Germline V gene data show CDR1 as SNHLY and CDR2 as FYNNEI. This CDR3 comprises 16 residues. The CDR3: CASSDPGLEVVNEQFF. CDR3 bases: TGTGCCAGCAGTGACCCGGGACTAGAGGTTGTCAATGAGCAGTTCTTC.

This clonotype was recorded many times. This beta chain turned up in a library designed for alpha chains; as an off-target read, its abundance says little. The V gene is TRBV6-2 or TRBV6-3, the J gene TRBJ2-1; 12 positions match TRBD2. The CDR3 extends over 13 amino acids. Germline V gives CDR1 MNHEY, CDR2 SVGEGT. Trimming took 5 bases from V and 7 from J; bases not matched to a gene: 0. CDR3 in DNA: TGTGCCAGCAGTCTAGCGGGGGGGAATGAGCAGTTCTTC. It specifies CASSLAGGNEQFF.

As to this clonotype: Within a library made for alpha chains, this beta chain is off target, and its count is uninformative. The V call is TRBV19, the J call TRBJ1-5; TRBD1 agrees at 11 bases. The junction had 13 bases not matched to a gene; V was cut back by 9 bases and J by 6 bases. This CDR3 region has 16 residues. CDR1 and CDR2 from the germline V gene are LNHDA and SQIVND (reference sequence). In DNA, the CDR3 is TGTGCCAGCAAGACTAACACCGGGACAGGGGGTCAGCCCCAGCATTTT. Its translation: CASKTNTGTGGQPQHF.

This clonotype occurred many times. Since it is a stray read in a library aimed at alpha chains, this beta chain has a size that is not meaningful. This chain joins TRBV6-2 or TRBV6-3 and TRBJ2-1; 11 bases agree with TRBD2. There are 15 residues in the CDR3. The trim removed 6 bases at V and 7 bases at J, leaving 8 bases unmatched. Germline V gene lookup returns CDR1 MNHEY and CDR2 SVGEGT. CDR3 in DNA: TGTGCCAGCAGAAGGGGTAGCGGGGGGGTAAATGAGCAGTTCTTC. Its protein product is CASRRGSGGVNEQFF.

This clonotype was seen repeatedly, ten times or more. With the library built for alpha chains, this beta chain is off target and its frequency is not meaningful. J is TRBJ2-7 and V is TRBV10-3; 10 nucleotides agree with TRBD1. The CDR3 contains 16 residues. Trimming took 6 bases from V and 6 from J; bases not matched to a gene: 14. Germline V CDR1 and CDR2: ENHRY, SYGVKD. The CDR3 region has the DNA TGTGCCATCAGGGGGGCCCCCGGGACAGGGGAGGCCGAGCAGTACTTC. Translated, it gives CAIRGAPGTGEAEQYF.